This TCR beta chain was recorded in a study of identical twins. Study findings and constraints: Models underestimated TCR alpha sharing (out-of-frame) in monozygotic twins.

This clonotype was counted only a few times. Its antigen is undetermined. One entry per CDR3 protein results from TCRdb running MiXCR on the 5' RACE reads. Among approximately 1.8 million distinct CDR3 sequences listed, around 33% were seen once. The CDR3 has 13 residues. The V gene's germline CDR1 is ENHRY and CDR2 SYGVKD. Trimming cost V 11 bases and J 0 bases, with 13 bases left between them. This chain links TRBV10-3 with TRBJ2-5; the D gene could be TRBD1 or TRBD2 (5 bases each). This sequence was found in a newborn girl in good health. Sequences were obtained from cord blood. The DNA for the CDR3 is TGTGCCGTCGGGACGGAAAACCAAGAGACCCAGTACTTC. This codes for CAVGTENQETQYF.